The 8 T cell receptor beta chains listed next were all sequenced from one sample in a study of monozygotic twins with inflammatory bowel disease. One entry per CDR3 protein, without DNA, is what TCRdb gives after re-calling the 5' RACE reads. The table counts about 420,000 distinct CDR3 sequences; 2% to 3% lies in the top ten. The sequenced sample was blood. Receptor source: a human donor with ulcerative colitis or Crohn's disease, or a healthy co-twin of an affected twin (not recorded which).

CDR3 sequence reads: CACRTGDSPLHF. V gene TRBV6-6 combines with J gene TRBJ1-6; TCRdb calls TRBD1, which cannot be checked without DNA. The CDR3 is 12 amino acids. Germline V CDR1 and CDR2: MNHNY, SVGAGI (reference sequence).

J is TRBJ2-2 and V is TRBV7-9. Germline V CDR1 and CDR2: SEHNR, FQNEAQ (reference sequence). The CDR3 sequence is 15 residues long. The CDR3 sequence: CASSFSGRGTGELFF.

The chain carries TRBV12-3 or TRBV12-4 and TRBJ1-1; no DNA is available, so the TRBD1 call from TCRdb remains unchecked. The CDR3 sequence is 16 residues long. CDR3 sequence reads: CASSSLRGQGYTEAFF.

The chain carries TRBV18 and TRBJ2-5. CDR3 size: 12 residues. CDR1 and CDR2 (germline): KGHSH, LQKENI. CDR3 residues: CASSPNAQTQYF.

The chain employs TRBV6-1 and TRBJ2-1; the D gene TCRdb calls, TRBD2, cannot be checked with no DNA. The CDR3 extends over 18 amino acids. Looked up from germline, CDR1 is MNHNS and CDR2 is SASEGT. The CDR3 sequence: CASSRTSGRTRGYNEQFF.

The J gene is TRBJ1-6, the V gene TRBV19. Per germline, CDR1 LNHDA and CDR2 SQIVND (reference sequence). This CDR3 has 14 residues. This chain's CDR3 is CASSIEQSNSPLHF.

The CDR3 sequence: CATGRDTGELFF. This chain uses TRBV7-9 with TRBJ2-2; TCRdb proposes TRBD2, but this gene call is untestable without DNA. Germline CDR1 and CDR2: SEHNR and FQNEAQ (reference sequence). The CDR3 runs to 12 residues.

The V call is TRBV6-1, the J call TRBJ1-2; TCRdb's D call of TRBD1 is untestable without DNA. This CDR3 region has 15 residues. CDR1 is MNHNS, CDR2 SASEGT, per germline. CDR3 amino acids: CASSQQGGKGYGYTF.